The clone carrying this TCR beta chain has a handful of counts. Its antigen is currently unknown. This specimen comes from a study of T cell responses to AZD1222 COVID-19 vaccine. Study details: Doses given second, at about 4 or about 12 weeks, were pooled. Study outcomes and limitations: The CD4 TCRs associated with vaccination extended across spike and predominated at 160-218 and 743-854. Close to half of spike-specific TCRs reportedly recognize unmutated variant regions. Most donors were white British, females outnumbered males, and clonal diversity was possibly underestimated.

Assay used: immunoSEQ multiplex PCR; TCRdb lists only in-frame clones, some missing. Among 95,000 to 150,000 clones, about 88% were seen once, and the ten largest hold roughly 9.8%. This CDR3 is built from 15 residues. Germline CDR1 reads SGHTA; CDR2 reads FQGTGA. The V end lost 2 bases, the J end lost 0 bases, and 11 bases lay between the germline ends. This receptor was obtained from an adult in good health. The sequencing used peripheral blood, collected on day 0 of AZD1222 vaccination. The rearrangement links TRBV7-3 to TRBJ2-7; D perhaps matches TRBD2 (6 bases). The CDR3 reads CASSLRAGPSYEQYF. The CDR3 DNA sequence: TGTGCCAGCAGCTTACGAGCGGGCCCCTCCTACGAGCAGTACTTC.